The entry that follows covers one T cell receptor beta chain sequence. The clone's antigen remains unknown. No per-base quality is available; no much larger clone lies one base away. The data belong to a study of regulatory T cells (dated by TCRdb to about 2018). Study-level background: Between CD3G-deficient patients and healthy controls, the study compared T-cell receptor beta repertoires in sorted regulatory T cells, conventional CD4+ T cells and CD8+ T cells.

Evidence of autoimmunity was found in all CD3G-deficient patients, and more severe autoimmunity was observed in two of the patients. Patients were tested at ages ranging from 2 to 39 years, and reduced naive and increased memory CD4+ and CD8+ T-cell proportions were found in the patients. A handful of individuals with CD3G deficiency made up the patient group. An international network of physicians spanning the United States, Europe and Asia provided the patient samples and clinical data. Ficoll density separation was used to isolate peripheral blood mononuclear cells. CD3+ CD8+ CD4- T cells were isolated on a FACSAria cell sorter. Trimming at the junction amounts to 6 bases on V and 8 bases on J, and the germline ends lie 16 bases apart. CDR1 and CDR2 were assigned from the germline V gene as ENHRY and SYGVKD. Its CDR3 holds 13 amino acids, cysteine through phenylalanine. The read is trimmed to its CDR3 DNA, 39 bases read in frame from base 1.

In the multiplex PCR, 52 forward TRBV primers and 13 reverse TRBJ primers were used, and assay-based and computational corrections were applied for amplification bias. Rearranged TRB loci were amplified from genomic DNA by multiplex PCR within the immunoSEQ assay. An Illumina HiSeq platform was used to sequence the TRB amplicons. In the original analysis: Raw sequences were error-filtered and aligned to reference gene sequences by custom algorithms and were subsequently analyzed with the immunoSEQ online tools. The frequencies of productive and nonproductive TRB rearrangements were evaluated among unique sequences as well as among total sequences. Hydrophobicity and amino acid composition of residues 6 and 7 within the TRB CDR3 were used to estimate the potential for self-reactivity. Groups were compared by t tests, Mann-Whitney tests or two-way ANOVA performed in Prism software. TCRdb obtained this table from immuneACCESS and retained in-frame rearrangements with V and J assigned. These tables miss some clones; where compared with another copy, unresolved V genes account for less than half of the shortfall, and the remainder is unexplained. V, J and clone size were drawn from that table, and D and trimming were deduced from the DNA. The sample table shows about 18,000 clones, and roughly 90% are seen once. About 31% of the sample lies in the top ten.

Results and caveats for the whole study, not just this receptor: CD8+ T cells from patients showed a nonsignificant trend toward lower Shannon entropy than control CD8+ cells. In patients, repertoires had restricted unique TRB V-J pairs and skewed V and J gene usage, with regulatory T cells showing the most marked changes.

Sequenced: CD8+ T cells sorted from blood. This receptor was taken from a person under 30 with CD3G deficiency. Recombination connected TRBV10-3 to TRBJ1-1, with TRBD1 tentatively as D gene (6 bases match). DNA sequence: TGTGCCATCAGGGATAGTATAGGACAGGAAGCTTTCTTT. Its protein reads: CAIRDSIGQEAFF.